This TCR beta chain was retrieved from a study of T-cell reconstitution after alpha-beta-depleted transplantation in children. Of note for this clonotype: Its antigen is still unknown.

The study, taken as a whole, reports: Fresh T-cell production supplied most of the T-cell counts and diversity seen one year after transplant.

The CDR3 consists of 14 residues. Trimming removed 2 bases from V and 11 bases from J; junction bases left unmatched: 9. In germline, CDR1 is MGHRA, CDR2 YSYEKL. Unique molecular identifiers were incorporated when the TCRbeta library was constructed. MiXCR, run by TCRdb on the PCR reads, gives a single entry per CDR3 protein. The sample contains about 310,000 distinct CDR3 sequences, approximately 23% of which appear only once. The genes are TRBV4-1 and TRBJ1-5; 7 bases agree with TRBD1. This clonotype was obtained from a male patient under 18 who had a stem cell transplant for acute lymphoblastic leukemia, so the T cells may come from the graft donor. This specimen consisted of PBMCs, mostly from graft donor cells, obtained 180 days after TCRalphabeta/CD19-depleted stem cell transplant. The CDR3 sequence: CASSQQDRVGAQHF. CDR3 coding DNA: TGCGCCAGCAGCCAACAAGACAGGGTTGGAGCCCAGCATTTT.